This TCR beta chain was found in a study of glioma-infiltrating T cells after dendritic cell vaccination. Here immunoSEQ multiplex PCR was the method, and the copy in TCRdb shows in-frame clones only, minus some. The top ten clones hold less than 7.5% of a sample with roughly 87,000 clones, 83% of them seen once. The time point here: after dendritic cell vaccination, including at tumor progression/relapse. The sequencing used blood, collected after dendritic cell vaccination. This clonotype originated in a human donor with glioblastoma.

The CDR3 DNA follows: TGTGCTAGTGGTTTGGGAATCCTCCGGACTGAAGCTTTCTTT. Translated, it gives CASGLGILRTEAFF. The V call is TRBV12-5, the J call TRBJ1-1; D gene ambiguous. CDR3 length: 14 residues. V lost 1 base, J lost 5 bases, and 11 bases lay in between. In germline, CDR1 is LGHNT, CDR2 FRNRAP.